A selection of T cell receptor beta chains follows, all from one sample in a study of HIV-infected patients and healthy controls. TCRdb re-analysed the 5' RACE reads in MiXCR, keeping a single row per CDR3 protein. The sample records 55,000 to 70,000 distinct CDR3 sequences, around 21% being singletons. Input material: CD4+ T cells from blood. The receptors come from a human donor in good health. The CDR3 runs from the conserved cysteine through the conserved F or W. The D gene is left open where the match is weak. For some rows the clone size is stated as once, few or many, or as a class when expanded; others skip it.

V	J	size	D	DNA	CDR3
TRBV29-1	TRBJ1-1	-	-	TGCAGCGTTGAAGATATCAAAGCTTTCTTT	CSVEDIKAFF
TRBV4-3	TRBJ1-2	-	-	TGCGCCAGCAGCCAAGAAGAGGGTTCCAGCTACACCTTC	CASSQEEGSSYTF
TRBV7-3	TRBJ1-6	-	-	TGTGCCAGTTCTATGGGTAATAATTCACCCCTCCACTTT	CASSMGNNSPLHF
TRBV9	TRBJ1-1	-	-	TGTGCCAGCAGCGTATCCTCCGGGGCAGGAGGGACTGAAGCTTTCTTT	CASSVSSGAGGTEAFF
TRBV4-3	TRBJ2-2	many	-	TGCGCCAGCAGCCAGCAACTAGCAGGGGGGGAGCTGTTTTTT	CASSQQLAGGELFF
TRBV12-3/TRBV12-4	TRBJ1-1	-	-	TGTGCCAGCAGCCGACAGAGCCTCGGGGAAGCCTTCTTT	CASSRQSLGEAFF
TRBV6-2/TRBV6-3	TRBJ2-1	few	TRBD2	TGTGCCACCGGCGGGGGAGGCGGGAGAAAGCAGGGTGAGCAGTTCTTC	CATGGGGGRKQGEQFF
TRBV10-3	TRBJ2-1	many	-	TGTGCCATCAGTGACACACGCAACTCCTACAATGAGCAGTTCTTC	CAISDTRNSYNEQFF
TRBV2	TRBJ1-1	-	-	TGTGCCAGCAGTAGAGACCCGATCCTGTCAATTGAAGCTTTCTTT	CASSRDPILSIEAFF
TRBV20-1	TRBJ1-5	-	TRBD1	TGCAGTGCTAGAGATCCAGGCAGGGGGAATCAGCCCCAGCATTTT	CSARDPGRGNQPQHF
TRBV20-1	TRBJ1-5	many	-	TGCAGTGCTAGAACGGGGAGGGGTTTAGGCAATCAGCCCCAGCATTTT	CSARTGRGLGNQPQHF
TRBV7-8	TRBJ2-3	medium-sized	TRBD2	TGTGCCAGCAGCCCCGGGACTAGTCTAACAGATACGCAGTATTTT	CASSPGTSLTDTQYF
TRBV2	TRBJ1-5	many	TRBD1	TGTGCCAGCAGTGAACCCCGACAGTACAGGGGCCAGCCCCAGCATTTT	CASSEPRQYRGQPQHF
TRBV10-3	TRBJ2-1	-	-	TGTGCCATCAGTGAGTCGAGAAGGTGGGTACAGGGAGGAGATGAAGAGCAGTTCTTC	CAISESRRWVQGGDEEQFF
TRBV25-1	TRBJ2-5	many	TRBD2	TGTGCCAGCAGTGAATTCCTAGCGGGGCAAGAGACCCAGTACTTC	CASSEFLAGQETQYF
TRBV5-8	TRBJ1-1	-	-	TGTGCCAGCAGCTTCGTCGGTGAAGCTTTCTTT	CASSFVGEAFF
TRBV4-2	TRBJ2-3	many	TRBD2	TGTGCCAGCAGCGCAGGTAGTAGCGGGGGGGCCGATACGCAGTATTTT	CASSAGSSGGADTQYF
TRBV6-1	TRBJ2-1	many	-	TGTGCCAGCAGTGAAGCCAGGGGCGGATTATGGGGTGAGCAGTTCTTC	CASSEARGGLWGEQFF
TRBV4-1	TRBJ1-2	-	TRBD1	TGCGCCAGCAGCCATTCTCCGGACAGGGGCTCTAACTATGGCTACACCTTC	CASSHSPDRGSNYGYTF
TRBV19	TRBJ1-1	few	-	TGTGCCAGTAGTATCTATGGGGCTGAAGCTTTCTTT	CASSIYGAEAFF
TRBV5-4	TRBJ2-4	few	-	TGTGCCAGCAGCTTGTCCGACAGGACGGGCATTCAGTACTTC	CASSLSDRTGIQYF
TRBV7-6	TRBJ2-5	many	-	TGTGCCAGCAGCTCAGAGCCCGTCCAGTACTTC	CASSSEPVQYF
TRBV15	TRBJ1-5	few	-	TGTGCCACCAGCAGAGATGCCTATTCGGCCCAGCATTTT	CATSRDAYSAQHF
TRBV7-2	TRBJ1-6	few	TRBD1	TGTGCCAGCAGCCACGGCTCGGACAGGGCCTATAATTCACCCCTCCACTTT	CASSHGSDRAYNSPLHF
TRBV5-1	TRBJ2-5	few	-	TGCGCCAGCAGCCCCGGGGGGACCCAGTACTTC	CASSPGGTQYF
TRBV20-1	TRBJ2-1	-	TRBD2	TGCAGTGCTGAGTCAGGTAGCGGGATCAATGAGCAGTTCTTC	CSAESGSGINEQFF
TRBV6-5	TRBJ1-2	-	-	TGTGCCAGCAGCCTTAATAATGGCTACACCTTC	CASSLNNGYTF
TRBV9	TRBJ1-1	many	-	TGTGCCAGCAGCTTAGCAGGGGAGAACACTGAAGCTTTCTTT	CASSLAGENTEAFF
TRBV25-1	TRBJ1-2	-	-	TGTGCCAGCAGTGAAGGGCCAGGGCCTTATGGCTACACCTTC	CASSEGPGPYGYTF
TRBV29-1	TRBJ1-1	many	-	TGCAGCGTTTGGGGGGACACGATATCGAACACTGAAGCTTTCTTT	CSVWGDTISNTEAFF
TRBV7-6	TRBJ2-3	-	TRBD2	TGTGCCAGCAGCCTACTAGCGGGAGGTTTGACAGATACGCAGTATTTT	CASSLLAGGLTDTQYF
TRBV20-1	TRBJ2-7	-	TRBD1	TGCAGTGCTAGAGAACGGACAGGGGGCTACGAGCAGTACTTC	CSARERTGGYEQYF
TRBV12-3/TRBV12-4	TRBJ2-1	-	TRBD2	TGTGCCAGCAGTTTAGGCGGGGGTACTGAGCAGTTCTTC	CASSLGGGTEQFF